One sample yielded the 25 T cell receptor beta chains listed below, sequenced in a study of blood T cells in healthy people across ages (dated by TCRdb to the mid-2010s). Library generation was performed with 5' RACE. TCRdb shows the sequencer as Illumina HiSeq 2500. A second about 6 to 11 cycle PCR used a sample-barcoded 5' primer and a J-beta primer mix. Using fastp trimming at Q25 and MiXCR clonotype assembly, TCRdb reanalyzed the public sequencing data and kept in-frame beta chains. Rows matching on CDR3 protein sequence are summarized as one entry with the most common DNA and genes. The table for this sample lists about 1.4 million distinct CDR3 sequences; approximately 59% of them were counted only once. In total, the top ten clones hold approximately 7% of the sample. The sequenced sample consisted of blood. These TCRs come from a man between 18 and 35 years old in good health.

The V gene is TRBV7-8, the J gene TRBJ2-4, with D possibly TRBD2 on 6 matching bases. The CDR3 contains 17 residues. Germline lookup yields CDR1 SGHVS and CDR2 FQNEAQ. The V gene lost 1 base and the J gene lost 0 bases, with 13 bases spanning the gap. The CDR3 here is CASSLEAGFLAKNIQYF. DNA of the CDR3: TGTGCCAGCAGCTTAGAGGCGGGGTTTTTAGCCAAAAACATTCAGTACTTC.

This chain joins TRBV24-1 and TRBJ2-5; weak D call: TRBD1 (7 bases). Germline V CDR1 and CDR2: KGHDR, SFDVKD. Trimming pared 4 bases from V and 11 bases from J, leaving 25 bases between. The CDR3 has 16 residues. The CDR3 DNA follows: TGTGCCACCAGTGACGACAGGGTCGGCGGAGGGAATGAGCAGTACTTC. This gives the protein CATSDDRVGGGNEQYF.

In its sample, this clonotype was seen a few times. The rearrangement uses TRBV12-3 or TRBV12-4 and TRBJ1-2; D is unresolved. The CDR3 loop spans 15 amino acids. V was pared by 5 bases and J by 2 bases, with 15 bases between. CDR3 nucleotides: TGTGCCAGCAGTCCCAGAGGCCCCGGGAACTATGGCTACACCTTC. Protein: CASSPRGPGNYGYTF.

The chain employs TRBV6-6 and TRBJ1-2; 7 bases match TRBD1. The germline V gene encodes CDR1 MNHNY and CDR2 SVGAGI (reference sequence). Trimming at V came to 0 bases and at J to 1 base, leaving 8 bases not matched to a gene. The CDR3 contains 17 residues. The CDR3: CASSYSAGGSDNYGYTF. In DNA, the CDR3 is TGTGCCAGCAGTTACTCGGCAGGGGGAAGTGATAACTATGGCTACACCTTC.

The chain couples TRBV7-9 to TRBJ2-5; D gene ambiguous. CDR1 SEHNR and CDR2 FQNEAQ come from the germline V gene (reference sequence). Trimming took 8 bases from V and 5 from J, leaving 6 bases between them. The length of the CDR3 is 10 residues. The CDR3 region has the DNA TGTGCCAGCTTTGGGGAGACCCAGTACTTC. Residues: CASFGETQYF.

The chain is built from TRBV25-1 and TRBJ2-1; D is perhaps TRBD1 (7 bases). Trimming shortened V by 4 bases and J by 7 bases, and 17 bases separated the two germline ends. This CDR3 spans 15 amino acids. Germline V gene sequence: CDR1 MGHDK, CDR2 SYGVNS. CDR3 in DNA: TGTGCCAGCAGTGTGGAGGCAGGGGGGAGGAATGAGCAGTTCTTC. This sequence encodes CASSVEAGGRNEQFF.

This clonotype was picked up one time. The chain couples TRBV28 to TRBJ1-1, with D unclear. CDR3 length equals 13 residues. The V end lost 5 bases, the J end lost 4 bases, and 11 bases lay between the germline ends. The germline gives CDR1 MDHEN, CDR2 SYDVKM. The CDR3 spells CASSAPQITEAFF. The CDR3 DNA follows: TGTGCCAGCAGTGCCCCCCAAATCACTGAAGCTTTCTTT.

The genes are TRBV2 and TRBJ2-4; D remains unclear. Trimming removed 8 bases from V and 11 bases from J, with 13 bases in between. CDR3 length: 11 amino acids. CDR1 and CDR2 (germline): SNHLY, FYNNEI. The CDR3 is CASDRRTLQYF. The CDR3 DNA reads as TGTGCCAGCGACCGCAGGACCCTTCAGTACTTC.

The CDR3 DNA is TGCAGTGCTAGAGATCCGGGGAGTCGTTATGGCTACACCTTC. Amino acid sequence: CSARDPGSRYGYTF. This chain connects TRBV20-1 to TRBJ1-2, with D uncertain. Per the germline V gene, CDR1 is DFQATT and CDR2 is SNEGSKA (reference sequence). V lost 0 bases to trimming and J lost 5 bases, with 13 bases between them. The CDR3 covers 14 residues.

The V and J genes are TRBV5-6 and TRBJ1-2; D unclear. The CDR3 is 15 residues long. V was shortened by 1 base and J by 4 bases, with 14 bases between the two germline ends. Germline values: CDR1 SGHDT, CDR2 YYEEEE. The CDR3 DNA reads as TGTGCCAGCAGCTTGAGAGTATCGATTGCCTATGGCTACACCTTC. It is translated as CASSLRVSIAYGYTF.

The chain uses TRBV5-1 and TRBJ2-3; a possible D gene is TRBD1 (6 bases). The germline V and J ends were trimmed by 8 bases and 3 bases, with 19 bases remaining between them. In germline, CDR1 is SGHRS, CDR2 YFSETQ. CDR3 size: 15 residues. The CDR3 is CASSLSGTQTDTQYF. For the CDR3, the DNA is TGCGCCAGTTCCCTTTCCGGGACACAGACAGATACGCAGTATTTT.

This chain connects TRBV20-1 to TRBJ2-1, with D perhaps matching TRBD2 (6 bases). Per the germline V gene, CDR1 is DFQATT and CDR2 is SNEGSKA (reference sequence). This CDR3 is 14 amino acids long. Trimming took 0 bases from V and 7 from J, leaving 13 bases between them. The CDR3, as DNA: TGCAGTGCTAGAGATCAATTCGGGACTAATGAGCAGTTCTTC. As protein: CSARDQFGTNEQFF.

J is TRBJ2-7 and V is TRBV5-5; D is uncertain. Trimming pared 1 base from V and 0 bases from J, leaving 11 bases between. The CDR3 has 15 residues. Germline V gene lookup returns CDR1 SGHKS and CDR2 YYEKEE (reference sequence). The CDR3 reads CASSLTTSSSYEQYF. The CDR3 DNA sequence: TGTGCCAGCAGCTTGACCACTTCTAGCTCCTACGAGCAGTACTTC. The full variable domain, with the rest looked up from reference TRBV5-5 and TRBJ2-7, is DAGVTQSPTHLIKTRGQQVTLRCSPISGHKSVSWYQQVLGQGPQFIFQYYEKEERGRGNFPDRFSARQFPNYSSELNVNALLLGDSALYLCASSLTTSSSYEQYFGPGTRLTVT.

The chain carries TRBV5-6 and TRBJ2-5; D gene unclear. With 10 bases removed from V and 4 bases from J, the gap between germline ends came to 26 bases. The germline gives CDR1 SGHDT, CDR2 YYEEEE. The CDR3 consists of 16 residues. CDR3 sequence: CASPEGWKGKSETQYF. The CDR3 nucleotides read TGTGCCTCGCCCGAAGGGTGGAAGGGAAAGTCAGAGACCCAGTACTTC.

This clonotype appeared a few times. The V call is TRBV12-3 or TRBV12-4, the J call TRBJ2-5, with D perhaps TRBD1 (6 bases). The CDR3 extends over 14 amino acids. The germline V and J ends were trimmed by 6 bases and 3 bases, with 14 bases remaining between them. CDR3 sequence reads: CASRLGTTEETQYF. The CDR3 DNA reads TGTGCCAGCAGGCTAGGGACAACCGAAGAGACCCAGTACTTC.

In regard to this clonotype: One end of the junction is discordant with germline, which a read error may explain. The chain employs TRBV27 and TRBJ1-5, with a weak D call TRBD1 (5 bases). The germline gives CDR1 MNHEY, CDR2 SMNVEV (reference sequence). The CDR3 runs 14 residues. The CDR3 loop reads CAGSLAGSNQPQHF. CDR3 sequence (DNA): TGTGCCGGCAGTTTAGCAGGGAGCAATCAGCCCCAGCATTTT.

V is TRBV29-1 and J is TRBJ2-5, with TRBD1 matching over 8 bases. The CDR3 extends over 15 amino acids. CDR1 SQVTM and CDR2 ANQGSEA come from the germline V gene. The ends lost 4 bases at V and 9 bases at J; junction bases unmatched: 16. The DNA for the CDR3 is TGCAGCGTTGGGGAGGCAGGGGGCTACCAAGGGGCCCAGTACTTC. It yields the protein CSVGEAGGYQGAQYF.

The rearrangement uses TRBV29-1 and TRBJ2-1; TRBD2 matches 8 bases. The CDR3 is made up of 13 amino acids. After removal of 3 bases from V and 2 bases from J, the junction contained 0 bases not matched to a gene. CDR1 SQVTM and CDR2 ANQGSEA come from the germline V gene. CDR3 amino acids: CSVDGRAYNEQFF. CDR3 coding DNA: TGCAGCGTTGACGGGAGGGCCTACAATGAGCAGTTCTTC.

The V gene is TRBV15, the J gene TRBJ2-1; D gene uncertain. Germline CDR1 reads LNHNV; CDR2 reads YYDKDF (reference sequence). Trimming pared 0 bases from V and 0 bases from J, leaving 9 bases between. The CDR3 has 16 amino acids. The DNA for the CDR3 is TGTGCCACCAGCAGAGATCTAGGAAGCTCCTACAATGAGCAGTTCTTC. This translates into CATSRDLGSSYNEQFF.

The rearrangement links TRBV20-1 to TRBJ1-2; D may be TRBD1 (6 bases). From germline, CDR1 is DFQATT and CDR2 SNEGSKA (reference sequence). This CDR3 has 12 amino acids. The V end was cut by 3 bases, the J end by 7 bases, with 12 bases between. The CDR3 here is CSASTGLRGYTF. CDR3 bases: TGCAGTGCTAGCACAGGGTTACGTGGCTACACCTTC.

The CDR3 loop reads CSVDPEGNTGELFF. CDR3 nucleotides: TGCAGCGTTGATCCAGAGGGAAACACCGGGGAGCTGTTTTTT. J is TRBJ2-2 and V is TRBV29-1; possibly TRBD2 for D (5 bases). This CDR3 region has 14 residues. Between the trimmed V and J ends, which lost 3 bases and 2 bases, there was a span of 10 bases. Germline loops: CDR1 SQVTM, CDR2 ANQGSEA.

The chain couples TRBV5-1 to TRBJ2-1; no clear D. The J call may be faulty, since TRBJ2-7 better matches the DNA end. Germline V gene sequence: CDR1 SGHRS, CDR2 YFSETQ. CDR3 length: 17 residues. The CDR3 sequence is CASSLGKVNRRENEQYF. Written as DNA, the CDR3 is TGCGCCAGCAGCTTGGGGAAGGTCAACAGAAGGGAAAACGAGCAGTACTTC.

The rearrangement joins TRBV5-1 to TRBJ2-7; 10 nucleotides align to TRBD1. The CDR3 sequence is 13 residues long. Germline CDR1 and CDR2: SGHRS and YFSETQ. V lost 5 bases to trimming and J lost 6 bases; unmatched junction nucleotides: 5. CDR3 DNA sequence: TGCGCCAGCAGGACAGGGGGCGTGAGCGAGCAGTACTTC. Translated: CASRTGGVSEQYF.

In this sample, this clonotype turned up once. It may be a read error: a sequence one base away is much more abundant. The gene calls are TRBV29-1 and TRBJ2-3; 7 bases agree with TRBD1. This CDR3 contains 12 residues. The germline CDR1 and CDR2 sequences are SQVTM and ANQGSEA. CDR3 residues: CSVQGDTATQYF. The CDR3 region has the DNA TGCAGCGTCCAGGGGGACACAGCTACGCAGTATTTT.

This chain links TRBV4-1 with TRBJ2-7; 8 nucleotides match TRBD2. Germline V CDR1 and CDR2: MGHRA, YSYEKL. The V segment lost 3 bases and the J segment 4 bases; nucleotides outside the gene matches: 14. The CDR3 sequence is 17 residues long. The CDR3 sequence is CASSQGDGTSSGYEQYF. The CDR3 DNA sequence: TGCGCCAGCAGCCAGGGAGACGGGACTAGTTCGGGATACGAGCAGTACTTC.